This is a list of T cell receptor beta chains from one sample in a study of read filtering for tumor transcriptome and immune sequencing. One entry per CDR3 protein results from TCRdb running MiXCR on the reads. The sample shows over 40,000 distinct CDR3 sequences, about an eighth of them seen only once. Sequenced input: a population of CD138-negative cells sorted from bone marrow. These receptors came from a donor aged 40 or older with multiple myeloma. Both conserved end residues are part of each CDR3. A D gene is named only where the DNA matches it firmly. Expanded clones get a size class; other rows say once, few or many, or leave the size out.

v_gene: TRBV7-9
d_gene: .
abundance: many
j_gene: TRBJ2-1
CDR3aa: CASSSQSQSSYNEQFF
CDR3nt: TGTGCCAGCAGCTCTCAGAGCCAGAGCTCCTACAATGAGCAGTTCTTC

v_gene: TRBV9
d_gene: .
abundance: many
j_gene: TRBJ2-3
CDR3aa: CASSVGGTSDTQYF
CDR3nt: TGTGCCAGCAGCGTAGGGGGGACCTCGGATACGCAGTATTTT

v_gene: TRBV6-1
d_gene: .
abundance: many
j_gene: TRBJ2-5
CDR3aa: CASSGGGGWETQYF
CDR3nt: TGTGCCAGCAGTGGAGGAGGGGGTTGGGAGACCCAGTACTTC

v_gene: TRBV5-1
d_gene: TRBD2
abundance: many
j_gene: TRBJ2-1
CDR3aa: CASSLEVAGVSEQFF
CDR3nt: TGCGCCAGCAGCTTGGAGGTAGCGGGAGTGAGTGAGCAGTTCTTC

v_gene: TRBV6-5
d_gene: .
abundance: many
j_gene: TRBJ1-2
CDR3aa: CASSSRLGAFYGYTF
CDR3nt: TGTGCCAGCAGTTCCCGACTGGGGGCGTTCTATGGCTACACCTTC

v_gene: TRBV7-2
d_gene: .
abundance: many
j_gene: TRBJ1-3
CDR3aa: CASSLGRGSNTIYF
CDR3nt: TGTGCCAGCAGCTTAGGGAGGGGCTCAAACACCATATATTTT

v_gene: TRBV2
d_gene: .
abundance: many
j_gene: TRBJ1-6
CDR3aa: CATSTGGYNSPLHF
CDR3nt: TGTGCCACCTCAACGGGGGGGTATAATTCACCCCTCCACTTT

v_gene: TRBV30
d_gene: .
abundance: many
j_gene: TRBJ1-3
CDR3aa: CAWTAPTYHSGNTIYF
CDR3nt: TGTGCCTGGACCGCCCCCACTTACCACTCTGGAAACACCATATATTTT

v_gene: TRBV6-2/TRBV6-3
d_gene: TRBD2
abundance: .
j_gene: TRBJ2-1
CDR3aa: CASSYPGLANNEQLF
CDR3nt: TGTGCCAGCAGTTACCCGGGACTAGCAAACAATGAGCAGCTCTTC

v_gene: TRBV20-1
d_gene: TRBD2
abundance: many
j_gene: TRBJ2-7
CDR3aa: CSARVAFSGRAGEQYF
CDR3nt: TGCAGTGCTAGAGTAGCTTTTAGCGGGAGGGCCGGCGAGCAGTACTTC

v_gene: TRBV14
d_gene: TRBD2
abundance: many
j_gene: TRBJ2-1
CDR3aa: CASSPITSGADPEQFF
CDR3nt: TGTGCCAGCAGCCCCATAACTAGCGGGGCGGATCCTGAGCAGTTCTTC

v_gene: TRBV6-5
d_gene: .
abundance: many
j_gene: TRBJ2-1
CDR3aa: CASSTSRRGSYNEQFF
CDR3nt: TGTGCCAGCAGCACTAGCCGCCGGGGCTCCTACAATGAGCAGTTCTTC

v_gene: TRBV7-9
d_gene: .
abundance: many
j_gene: TRBJ1-2
CDR3aa: CASSFRGGGYTF
CDR3nt: TGTGCCAGCAGCTTCAGGGGAGGTGGCTACACCTTC

v_gene: TRBV2
d_gene: .
abundance: many
j_gene: TRBJ2-6
CDR3aa: CASSEWGSGANVLTF
CDR3nt: TGTGCCAGCAGTGAATGGGGCTCTGGGGCCAACGTCCTGACTTTC

v_gene: TRBV29-1
d_gene: .
abundance: many
j_gene: TRBJ2-1
CDR3aa: CSVSGAISYNEQFF
CDR3nt: TGCAGCGTTTCAGGGGCCATCTCCTACAATGAGCAGTTCTTC

v_gene: TRBV20-1
d_gene: TRBD2
abundance: .
j_gene: TRBJ2-1
CDR3aa: CSALRTSNEQFF
CDR3nt: TGCAGTGCCCTCCGGACTAGCAATGAGCAGTTCTTC

v_gene: TRBV7-9
d_gene: TRBD2
abundance: many
j_gene: TRBJ2-3
CDR3aa: CASSSLAGETDTQYF
CDR3nt: TGTGCCAGCAGCTCACTAGCGGGAGAGACAGATACGCAGTATTTT

v_gene: TRBV12-3/TRBV12-4
d_gene: .
abundance: many
j_gene: TRBJ2-3
CDR3aa: CASSPGVSVDTQYF
CDR3nt: TGTGCCAGCAGCCCTGGGGTGAGTGTTGATACGCAGTATTTT

v_gene: TRBV7-8
d_gene: TRBD1
abundance: many
j_gene: TRBJ1-4
CDR3aa: CASSPTTRGLNEKLFF
CDR3nt: TGTGCCAGCAGCCCCACGACCAGGGGGCTTAATGAAAAACTGTTTTTT

v_gene: TRBV25-1
d_gene: TRBD1
abundance: medium-sized
j_gene: TRBJ2-1
CDR3aa: CASSETGGSYNEQFF
CDR3nt: TGTGCCAGCAGTGAGACAGGGGGCTCCTACAATGAGCAGTTCTTC

v_gene: TRBV20-1
d_gene: TRBD2
abundance: many
j_gene: TRBJ2-7
CDR3aa: CSARGLAVTYEQYF
CDR3nt: TGCAGTGCTAGAGGGCTAGCGGTAACCTACGAGCAGTACTTC

v_gene: TRBV11-3
d_gene: .
abundance: few
j_gene: TRBJ2-1
CDR3aa: CASSLGQTSYHNEQFF
CDR3nt: TGTGCCAGCAGCCTAGGACAAACATCATACCACAATGAGCAGTTCTTC

v_gene: TRBV9
d_gene: TRBD1
abundance: many
j_gene: TRBJ1-1
CDR3aa: CASSAGDRGPEAFF
CDR3nt: TGTGCCAGCAGCGCTGGGGACAGGGGTCCTGAAGCTTTCTTT

v_gene: TRBV6-6
d_gene: TRBD1
abundance: many
j_gene: TRBJ1-1
CDR3aa: CASSPGQGVSEAFF
CDR3nt: TGTGCCAGCAGCCCTGGACAGGGCGTGTCTGAAGCTTTCTTT

v_gene: TRBV6-2/TRBV6-3
d_gene: .
abundance: many
j_gene: TRBJ2-5
CDR3aa: CASGTPNMETQYF
CDR3nt: TGTGCCAGCGGTACTCCCAATATGGAGACCCAGTACTTC

v_gene: TRBV19
d_gene: TRBD1
abundance: many
j_gene: TRBJ1-4
CDR3aa: CASSIPRQGSEKLFF
CDR3nt: TGTGCCAGTAGTATTCCGCGACAGGGGAGTGAAAAACTGTTTTTT

v_gene: TRBV7-2
d_gene: TRBD1
abundance: many
j_gene: TRBJ1-1
CDR3aa: CASSLRQGLNTEAFF
CDR3nt: TGTGCCAGCAGCTTAAGACAGGGCCTTAACACTGAAGCTTTCTTT

v_gene: TRBV6-2/TRBV6-3
d_gene: TRBD1
abundance: many
j_gene: TRBJ2-1
CDR3aa: CASSPDQGANEQFF
CDR3nt: TGTGCCAGCAGCCCCGATCAGGGGGCGAATGAGCAGTTCTTC

v_gene: TRBV20-1
d_gene: .
abundance: many
j_gene: TRBJ2-1
CDR3aa: CSAIGRFRYNEQFF
CDR3nt: TGCAGTGCTATCGGCAGGTTCCGCTACAATGAGCAGTTCTTC

v_gene: TRBV6-6
d_gene: .
abundance: .
j_gene: TRBJ2-1
CDR3aa: CASSSGANNEQFF
CDR3nt: TGTGCCAGCAGCTCAGGGGCTAACAATGAGCAGTTCTTC

v_gene: TRBV20-1
d_gene: TRBD2
abundance: .
j_gene: TRBJ2-1
CDR3aa: CSDIPDSGRHNEQFF
CDR3nt: TGCAGTGATATACCCGACAGCGGGAGACACAATGAGCAGTTCTTC

v_gene: TRBV12-3/TRBV12-4
d_gene: .
abundance: many
j_gene: TRBJ1-6
CDR3aa: CASSTGREESPLHF
CDR3nt: TGTGCCAGCAGTACGGGCAGGGAGGAATCACCCCTCCACTTT